Listed below are T cell receptor beta chains from one sample, sequenced in a study of T cells after yellow fever vaccination. TCRdb itself ran the 5' RACE reads through MiXCR, one entry per CDR3 protein. The data contain hundreds of thousands of distinct CDR3 sequences, less than 15% of them singletons. The sequencing used PBMCs, collected on the day of the yellow fever booster vaccination. These receptors all come from a man aged 25 to 40 who received the YFV17D yellow fever vaccine. The CDR3 runs from the conserved cysteine through the conserved F or W. Each record gives: clone size, V gene, J gene, D gene, CDR3 length, CDR3 DNA, CDR3 protein. The D gene is left open where the match is weak. Rows may omit the clone size; those that give it use once, few, many or a size class.

abundance: NA; v_gene: TRBV18; j_gene: TRBJ2-1; d_gene: TRBD1; len: 14; CDR3nt: TGTGCCAGCTCACCACGAGACAGGGGAAATGAGCAGTTCTTC; CDR3aa: CASSPRDRGNEQFF
abundance: NA; v_gene: TRBV3-1; j_gene: TRBJ2-1; d_gene: NA; len: 14; CDR3nt: TGTGCCAGCAGCCAAAATCCGGGCAGTAATGAGCAGTTCTTC; CDR3aa: CASSQNPGSNEQFF
abundance: NA; v_gene: TRBV5-6; j_gene: TRBJ2-1; d_gene: NA; len: 14; CDR3nt: TGTGCCAGCAGCTTGGTCGGCACAGACAATGAGCAGTTCTTC; CDR3aa: CASSLVGTDNEQFF
abundance: NA; v_gene: TRBV7-8; j_gene: TRBJ2-5; d_gene: NA; len: 15; CDR3nt: TGTGCCAGCAGCCAAATAGGGCAGGAGCAAGAGACCCAGTACTTC; CDR3aa: CASSQIGQEQETQYF
abundance: NA; v_gene: TRBV7-9; j_gene: TRBJ2-5; d_gene: TRBD1; len: 15; CDR3nt: TGTGCCAGCAGCCCCCGGGACAGGAGACAAGAGACCCAGTACTTC; CDR3aa: CASSPRDRRQETQYF
abundance: few; v_gene: TRBV12-3/TRBV12-4; j_gene: TRBJ1-2; d_gene: NA; len: 15; CDR3nt: TGTGCCAGCAGTCCCACATCCGGGGCCAGCGGTGGCTACACCTTC; CDR3aa: CASSPTSGASGGYTF
abundance: many; v_gene: TRBV28; j_gene: TRBJ2-1; d_gene: NA; len: 16; CDR3nt: TGTGCCAGCAGCAGCCCACAGGGAAGGGGCTACAATGAGCAGTTCTTC; CDR3aa: CASSSPQGRGYNEQFF
abundance: NA; v_gene: TRBV10-3; j_gene: TRBJ1-1; d_gene: NA; len: 13; CDR3nt: TGTGCCATCAGAGACGCAGGTATCGCTGAAGCTTTCTTT; CDR3aa: CAIRDAGIAEAFF
abundance: once; v_gene: TRBV7-2; j_gene: TRBJ1-3; d_gene: TRBD1; len: 15; CDR3nt: TGTGCCAGCAGCCCAGCCGGGACAGGGTTGGACACCATATATTTT; CDR3aa: CASSPAGTGLDTIYF
abundance: NA; v_gene: TRBV6-2/TRBV6-3; j_gene: TRBJ2-1; d_gene: TRBD2; len: 15; CDR3nt: TGTGCCACCTCCCCCGGGACTAGCGGGAATACTGAGCAGTTCTTC; CDR3aa: CATSPGTSGNTEQFF
abundance: many; v_gene: TRBV7-8; j_gene: TRBJ2-2; d_gene: TRBD1; len: 15; CDR3nt: TGTGCCAGCAGCCAAACAGGGGTCGGCACCGGGGAGCTGTTTTTT; CDR3aa: CASSQTGVGTGELFF
abundance: many; v_gene: TRBV27; j_gene: TRBJ2-1; d_gene: TRBD1; len: 15; CDR3nt: TGTGCCAGCAGTTTTAGTGGACAGGGGTACAATGAGCAGTTCTTC; CDR3aa: CASSFSGQGYNEQFF
abundance: few; v_gene: TRBV6-1; j_gene: TRBJ2-2; d_gene: TRBD2; len: 18; CDR3nt: TGTGCCAGCAATCCGGGACTAGCGGGAGGAGCGGACACCGGGGAGCTGTTTTTT; CDR3aa: CASNPGLAGGADTGELFF
abundance: few; v_gene: TRBV7-2; j_gene: TRBJ2-4; d_gene: TRBD1; len: 16; CDR3nt: TGTGCCAGCAGCTATGCCGGGACAGGGGACAGAAACATTCAGTACTTC; CDR3aa: CASSYAGTGDRNIQYF
abundance: few; v_gene: TRBV7-2; j_gene: TRBJ2-1; d_gene: TRBD1; len: 13; CDR3nt: TGTGCCAGCAGATCTCAGGGGGTCAATGAGCAGTTCTTC; CDR3aa: CASRSQGVNEQFF
abundance: NA; v_gene: TRBV14; j_gene: TRBJ2-1; d_gene: TRBD2; len: 15; CDR3nt: TGTGCCAGCAGATCGACTAGCGGATCCTACAATGAGCAGTTCTTC; CDR3aa: CASRSTSGSYNEQFF
abundance: few; v_gene: TRBV6-2/TRBV6-3; j_gene: TRBJ2-1; d_gene: NA; len: 13; CDR3nt: TGTGCCAGCAGTTTTCAACCGCCCGATGAGCAGTTCTTC; CDR3aa: CASSFQPPDEQFF
abundance: few; v_gene: TRBV20-1; j_gene: TRBJ2-3; d_gene: NA; len: 11; CDR3nt: TGCAGTGCCGATATAACAGATACGCAGTATTTT; CDR3aa: CSADITDTQYF
abundance: NA; v_gene: TRBV7-2; j_gene: TRBJ2-7; d_gene: NA; len: 13; CDR3nt: TGTGCCAGCAGCACTGATATTCGAAACGAGCAGTACTTC; CDR3aa: CASSTDIRNEQYF
abundance: few; v_gene: TRBV7-2; j_gene: TRBJ2-7; d_gene: NA; len: 17; CDR3nt: TGTGCCAGCAGCTATTCACCCAGGGATCTCTTATCCTACGAGCAGTACTTC; CDR3aa: CASSYSPRDLLSYEQYF
abundance: few; v_gene: TRBV2; j_gene: TRBJ2-5; d_gene: TRBD1; len: 16; CDR3nt: TGTGCCAGCAGCGACCGTCGACAGGGGTTTAAAGAGACCCAGTACTTC; CDR3aa: CASSDRRQGFKETQYF
abundance: few; v_gene: TRBV14; j_gene: TRBJ2-7; d_gene: NA; len: 15; CDR3nt: TGTGCCAGCAGCCCCGGCTCCCCCGGGACTTACGAGCAGTACTTC; CDR3aa: CASSPGSPGTYEQYF